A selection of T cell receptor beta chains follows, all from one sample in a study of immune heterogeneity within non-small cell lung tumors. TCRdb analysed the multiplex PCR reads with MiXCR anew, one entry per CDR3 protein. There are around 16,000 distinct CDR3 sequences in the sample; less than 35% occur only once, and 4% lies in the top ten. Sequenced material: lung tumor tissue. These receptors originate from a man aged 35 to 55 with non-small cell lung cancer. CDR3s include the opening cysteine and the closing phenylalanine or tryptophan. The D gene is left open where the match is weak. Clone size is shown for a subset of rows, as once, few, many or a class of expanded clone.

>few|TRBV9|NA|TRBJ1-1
TGTGCCAGCAGCTCTACAGGGAACACTGAAGCTTTCTTT
CASSSTGNTEAFF
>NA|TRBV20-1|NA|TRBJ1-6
TGCATTGCTAGACTAGCTAGAGCTAATTCACCCCTCCACTTT
CIARLARANSPLHF
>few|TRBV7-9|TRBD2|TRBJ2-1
TGTGCCAGCAGCTCCGGACCGGGGGGAACCTCCTACAATGAGCAGTTCTTC
CASSSGPGGTSYNEQFF
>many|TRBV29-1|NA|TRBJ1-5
TGCAGCGTTTTGGAGGGGCTCCCGCTGGGAGGAAGCAATCAGCCCCAGCATTTT
CSVLEGLPLGGSNQPQHF
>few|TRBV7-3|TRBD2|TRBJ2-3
TGTGCCAGCAGCCCCGGCGGGGGGCCCACAGATACGCAGTATTTT
CASSPGGGPTDTQYF
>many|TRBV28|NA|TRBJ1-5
TGTGCCAGCAGTCCTAGTTACAGGCGCAATCAGCCCCAGCATTTT
CASSPSYRRNQPQHF
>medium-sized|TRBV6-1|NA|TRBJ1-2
TGTGCCAGCAGCGAGACAGTAACCAATGGCTACACCTTC
CASSETVTNGYTF
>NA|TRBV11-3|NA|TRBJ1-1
TGTGCCAGCAGCTTGACAGAATACACTGAAGCTTTCTTT
CASSLTEYTEAFF
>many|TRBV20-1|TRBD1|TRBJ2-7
TGCAGTGCTGGGACAGCGTACTACGAGCAGTACTTC
CSAGTAYYEQYF
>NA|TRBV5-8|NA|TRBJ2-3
TGTGCCAGCAGCCGTAGGGGAGATACGCAGTATTTT
CASSRRGDTQYF
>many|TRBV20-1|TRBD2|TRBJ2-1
TGCAGTGCTTTGCCAGGACCGGGACTAGCGGACTACAATGAGCAGTTCTTC
CSALPGPGLADYNEQFF
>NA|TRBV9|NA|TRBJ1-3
TGTGCCAGCAGCCTCACCGGGAGGGGGGAAAACACCATATATTTT
CASSLTGRGENTIYF
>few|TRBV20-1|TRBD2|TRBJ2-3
TGCAGTGCTCGACTAGCGGGAGTCCCAGATACGCAGTATTTT
CSARLAGVPDTQYF
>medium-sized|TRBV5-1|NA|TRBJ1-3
TGCGCCAGCAGCTTAGTGAGCTCTGGAAACACCATATATTTT
CASSLVSSGNTIYF